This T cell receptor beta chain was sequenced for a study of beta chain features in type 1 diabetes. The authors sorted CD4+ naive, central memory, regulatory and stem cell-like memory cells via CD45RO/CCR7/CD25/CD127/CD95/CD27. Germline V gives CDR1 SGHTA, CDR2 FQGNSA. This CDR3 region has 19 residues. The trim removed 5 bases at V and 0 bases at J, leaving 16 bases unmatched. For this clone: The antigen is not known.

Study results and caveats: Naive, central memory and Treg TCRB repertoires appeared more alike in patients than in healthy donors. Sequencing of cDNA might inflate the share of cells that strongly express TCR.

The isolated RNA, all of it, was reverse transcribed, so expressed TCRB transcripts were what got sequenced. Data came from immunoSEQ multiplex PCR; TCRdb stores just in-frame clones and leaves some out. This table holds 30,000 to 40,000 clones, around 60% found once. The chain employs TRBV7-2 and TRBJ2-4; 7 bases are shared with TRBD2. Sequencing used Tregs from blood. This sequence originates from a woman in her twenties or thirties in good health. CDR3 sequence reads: CASSGKIGLAALAKNIQYF. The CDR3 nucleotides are TGTGCCAGCAGCGGCAAAATCGGGCTAGCGGCCCTAGCCAAAAACATTCAGTACTTC.